This TCR beta chain originates from a study of T cell responses to AZD1222 COVID-19 vaccine. Study-level points and caveats: Donors skewed white British and female; clonal diversity was possibly underestimated.

Profiling relied on immunoSEQ multiplex PCR, and the TCRdb table lists in-frame clones only, not all of them. The table includes 95,000 to 150,000 clones, approximately 90% detected once. Concerning this clone itself: The target antigen is unknown.

The germline gives CDR1 SGHTA, CDR2 FQGNSA. The length of the CDR3 is 16 residues. The J segment lost 2 bases and the V segment lost 3 bases, leaving 8 bases of the junction unmatched. The V gene is TRBV7-2, the J gene TRBJ2-7; 9 bases map to TRBD2. The specimen was peripheral blood, collected on day 0 of AZD1222 vaccination. The source is an adult in good health. The CDR3: CASSFGGRGSAYEQYF. CDR3 coding DNA: TGTGCCAGCAGCTTTGGCGGGAGGGGAAGCGCCTACGAGCAGTACTTC.